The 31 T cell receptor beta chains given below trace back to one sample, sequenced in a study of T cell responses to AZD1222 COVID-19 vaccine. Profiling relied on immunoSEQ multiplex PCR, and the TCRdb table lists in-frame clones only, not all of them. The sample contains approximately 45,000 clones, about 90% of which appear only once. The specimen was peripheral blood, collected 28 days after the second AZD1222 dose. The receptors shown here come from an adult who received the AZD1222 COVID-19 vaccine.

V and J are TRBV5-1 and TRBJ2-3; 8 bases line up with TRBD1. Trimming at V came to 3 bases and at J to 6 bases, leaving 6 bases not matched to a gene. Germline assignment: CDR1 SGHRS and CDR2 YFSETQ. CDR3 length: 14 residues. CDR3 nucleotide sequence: TGCGCCAGCAGCTCGGACAGGGAGCAGGATACGCAGTATTTT. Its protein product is CASSSDREQDTQYF.

The CDR3 nucleotides read TGCAGCGTAAGACTAGCGGGGGCGTACAATGAGCAGTTCTTC. It yields the protein CSVRLAGAYNEQFF. The V and J genes are TRBV29-1 and TRBJ2-1, with 12 bases lining up with TRBD2. Germline V gene lookup returns CDR1 SQVTM and CDR2 ANQGSEA. With 6 bases clipped from V and 4 bases from J, the junction kept 4 bases outside the gene matches. The length of the CDR3 is 14 residues.

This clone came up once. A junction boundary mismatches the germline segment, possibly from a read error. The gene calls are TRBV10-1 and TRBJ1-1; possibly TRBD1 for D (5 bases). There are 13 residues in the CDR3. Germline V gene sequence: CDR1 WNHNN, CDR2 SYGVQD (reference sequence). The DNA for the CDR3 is TGCGCCAGCAGTGACTGGGGGAACGCTGAAGCTTTCTTT. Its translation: CASSDWGNAEAFF.

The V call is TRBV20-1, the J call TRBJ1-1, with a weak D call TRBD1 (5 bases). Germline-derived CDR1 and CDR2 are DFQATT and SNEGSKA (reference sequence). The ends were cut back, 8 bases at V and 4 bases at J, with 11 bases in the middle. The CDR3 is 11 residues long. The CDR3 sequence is CSTGAGTEAFF. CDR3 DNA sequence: TGCAGTACCGGGGCTGGCACTGAAGCTTTCTTT.

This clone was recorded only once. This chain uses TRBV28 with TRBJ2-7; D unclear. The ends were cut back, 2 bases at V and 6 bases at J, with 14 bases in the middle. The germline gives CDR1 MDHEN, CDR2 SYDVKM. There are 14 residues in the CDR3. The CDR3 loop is CASSLESSLAEQYF. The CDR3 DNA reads TGTGCCAGCAGTTTAGAATCCAGCCTGGCCGAGCAGTACTTC.

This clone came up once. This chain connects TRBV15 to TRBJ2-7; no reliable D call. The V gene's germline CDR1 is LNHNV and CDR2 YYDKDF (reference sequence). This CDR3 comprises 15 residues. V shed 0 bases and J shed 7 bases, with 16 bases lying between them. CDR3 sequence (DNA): TGTGCCACCAGCAGAGATTTAACCGCTCCCTGGGAGCAGTACTTC. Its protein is CATSRDLTAPWEQYF.

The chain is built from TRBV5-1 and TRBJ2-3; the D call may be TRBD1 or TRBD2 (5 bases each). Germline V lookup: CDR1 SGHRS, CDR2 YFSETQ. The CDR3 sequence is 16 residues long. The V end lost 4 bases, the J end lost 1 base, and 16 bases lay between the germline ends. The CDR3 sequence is CASSAGAQAGTDTQYF. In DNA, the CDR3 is TGCGCCAGCAGCGCCGGGGCACAGGCTGGCACAGATACGCAGTATTTT.

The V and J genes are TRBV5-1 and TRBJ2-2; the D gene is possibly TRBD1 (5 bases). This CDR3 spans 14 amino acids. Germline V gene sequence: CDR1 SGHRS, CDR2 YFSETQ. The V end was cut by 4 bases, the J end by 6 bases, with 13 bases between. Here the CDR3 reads CASSPQGSAGELFF. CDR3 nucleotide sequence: TGCGCCAGCAGCCCGCAGGGATCGGCCGGGGAGCTGTTTTTT.

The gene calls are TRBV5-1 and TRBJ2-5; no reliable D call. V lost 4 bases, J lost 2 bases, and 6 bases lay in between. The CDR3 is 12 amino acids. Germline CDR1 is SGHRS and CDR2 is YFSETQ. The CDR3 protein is CASSPEQETQYF. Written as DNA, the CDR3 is TGCGCCAGCAGCCCTGAACAAGAGACCCAGTACTTC. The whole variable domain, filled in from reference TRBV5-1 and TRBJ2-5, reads KAGVTQTPRYLIKTRGQQVTLSCSPISGHRSVSWYQQTPGQGLQFLFEYFSETQRNKGNFPGRFSGRQFSNSRSEMNVSTLELGDSALYLCASSPEQETQYFGPGTRLLVL.

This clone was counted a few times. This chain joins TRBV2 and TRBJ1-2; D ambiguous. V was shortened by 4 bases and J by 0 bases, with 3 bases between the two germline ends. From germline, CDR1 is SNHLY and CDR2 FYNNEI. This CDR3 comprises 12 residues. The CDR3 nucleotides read TGTGCCAGCAGTGGAGCTAACTATGGCTACACCTTC. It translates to CASSGANYGYTF.

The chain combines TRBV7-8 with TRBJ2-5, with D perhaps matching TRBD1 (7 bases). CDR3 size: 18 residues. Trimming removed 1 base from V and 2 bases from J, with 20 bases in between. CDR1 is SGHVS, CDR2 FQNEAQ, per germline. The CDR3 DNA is TGTGCCAGCAGCTTAGGGGTTACTGCAGGGGGAGGTCAAGAGACCCAGTACTTC. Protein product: CASSLGVTAGGGQETQYF.

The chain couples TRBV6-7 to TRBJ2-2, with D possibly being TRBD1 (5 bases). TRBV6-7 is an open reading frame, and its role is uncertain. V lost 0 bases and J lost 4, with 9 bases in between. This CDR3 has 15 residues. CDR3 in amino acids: CASSYSTAGTGELFF. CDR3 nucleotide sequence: TGTGCCAGCAGTTACTCGACAGCCGGCACCGGGGAGCTGTTTTTT.

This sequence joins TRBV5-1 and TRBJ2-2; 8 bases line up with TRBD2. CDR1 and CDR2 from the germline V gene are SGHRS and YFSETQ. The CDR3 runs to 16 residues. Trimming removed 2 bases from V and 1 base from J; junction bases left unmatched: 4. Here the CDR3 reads CASSFLAGLNTGELFF. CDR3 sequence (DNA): TGCGCCAGCAGCTTCCTAGCGGGCTTGAACACCGGGGAGCTGTTTTTT.

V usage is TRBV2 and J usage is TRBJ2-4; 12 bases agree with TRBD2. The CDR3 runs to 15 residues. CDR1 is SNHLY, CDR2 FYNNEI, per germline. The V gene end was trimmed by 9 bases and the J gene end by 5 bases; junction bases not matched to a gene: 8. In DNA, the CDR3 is TGTGCCAGTGGACTAGCGGGAAGTAACCAAAACATTCAGTACTTC. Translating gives CASGLAGSNQNIQYF.

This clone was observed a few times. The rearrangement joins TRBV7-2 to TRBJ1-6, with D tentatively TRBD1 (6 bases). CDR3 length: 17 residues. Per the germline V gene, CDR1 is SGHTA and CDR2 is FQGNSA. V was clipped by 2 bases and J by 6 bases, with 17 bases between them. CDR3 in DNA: TGTGCCAGCAGCTTATTGATAGGGGGGGGGATTAATTCACCCCTCCACTTT. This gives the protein CASSLLIGGGINSPLHF.

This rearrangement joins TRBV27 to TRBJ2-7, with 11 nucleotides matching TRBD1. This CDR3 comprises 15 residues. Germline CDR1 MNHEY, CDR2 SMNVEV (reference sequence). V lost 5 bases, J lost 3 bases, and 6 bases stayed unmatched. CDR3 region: CASSRTGTGGYEQYF. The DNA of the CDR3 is TGTGCCAGCAGTCGCACCGGGACAGGGGGCTACGAGCAGTACTTC.

The CDR3 protein is CASSAGGIHSYEQYF. Written as DNA, the CDR3 is TGTGCCAGCAGCGCCGGGGGGATCCACTCCTACGAGCAGTACTTC. The rearrangement joins TRBV6-2 or TRBV6-3 to TRBJ2-7; TRBD2 matches 7 bases. Germline lookup yields CDR1 MNHEY and CDR2 SVGEGT. Losses at the gene ends were 6 bases for V and 0 bases for J; bases not matched to a gene: 8. The CDR3 has 15 residues.

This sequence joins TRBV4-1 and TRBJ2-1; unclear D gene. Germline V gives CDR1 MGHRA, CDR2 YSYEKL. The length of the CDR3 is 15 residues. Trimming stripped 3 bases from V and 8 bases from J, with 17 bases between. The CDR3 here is CASSHHAGRLDEQFF. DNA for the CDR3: TGCGCCAGCAGCCACCACGCCGGCAGACTGGATGAGCAGTTCTTC.

The CDR3: CASSYQPAYNSPLHF. Written as DNA, the CDR3 is TGTGCCAGCAGTTATCAGCCCGCCTATAATTCACCCCTCCACTTT. The rearrangement uses TRBV6-2 or TRBV6-3 and TRBJ1-6; D ambiguous. Germline V CDR1 and CDR2: MNHEY, SVGEGT. This CDR3 is 15 amino acids long. V was trimmed by 3 bases and J by 2 bases, leaving 8 bases between them.

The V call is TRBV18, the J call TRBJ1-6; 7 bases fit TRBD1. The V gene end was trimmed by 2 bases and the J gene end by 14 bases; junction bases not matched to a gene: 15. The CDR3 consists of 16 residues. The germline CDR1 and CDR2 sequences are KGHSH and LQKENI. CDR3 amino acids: CASSPLRDSGGEALHF. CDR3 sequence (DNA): TGTGCCAGCTCACCATTAAGGGACAGCGGCGGGGAGGCCCTCCACTTT.

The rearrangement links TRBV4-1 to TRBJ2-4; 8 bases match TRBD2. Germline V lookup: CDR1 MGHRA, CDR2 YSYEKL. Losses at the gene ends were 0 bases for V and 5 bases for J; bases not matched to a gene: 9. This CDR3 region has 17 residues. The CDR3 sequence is CASSQEASGRVENIQYF. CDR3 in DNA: TGCGCCAGCAGCCAAGAAGCAAGCGGGAGAGTCGAAAACATTCAGTACTTC.

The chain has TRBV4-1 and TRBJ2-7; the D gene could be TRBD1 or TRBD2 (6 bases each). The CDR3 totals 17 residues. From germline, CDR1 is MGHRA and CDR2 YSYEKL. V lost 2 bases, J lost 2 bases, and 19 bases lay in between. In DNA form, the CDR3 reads TGCGCCAGCAGCCAAAGGGAAGGGTGGGGGGACACCTACGAGCAGTACTTC. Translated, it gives CASSQREGWGDTYEQYF.

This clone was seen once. The CDR3 sequence is CASREPGTSPLHF. The CDR3 DNA is TGTGCCAGCAGAGAGCCGGGGACTTCACCCCTCCACTTT. The genes are TRBV7-2 and TRBJ1-6; weak D call: TRBD1 (5 bases). The CDR3 covers 13 residues. CDR1 and CDR2 from the germline V gene are SGHTA and FQGNSA. The germline V and J ends were trimmed by 6 bases and 9 bases, with 12 bases remaining between them.

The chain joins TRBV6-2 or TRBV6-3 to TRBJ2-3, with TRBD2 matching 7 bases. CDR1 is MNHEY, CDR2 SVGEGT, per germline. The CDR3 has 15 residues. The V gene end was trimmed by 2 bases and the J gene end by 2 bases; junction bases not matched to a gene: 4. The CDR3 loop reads CASSYEGLVTDTQYF. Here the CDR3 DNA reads TGTGCCAGCAGTTACGAAGGACTAGTCACAGATACGCAGTATTTT.

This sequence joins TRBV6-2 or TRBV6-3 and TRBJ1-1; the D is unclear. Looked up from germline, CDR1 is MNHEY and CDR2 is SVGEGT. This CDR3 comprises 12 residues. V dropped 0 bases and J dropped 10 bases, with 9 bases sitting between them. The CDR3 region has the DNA TGTGCCAGCAGTTACTCGGTGTCACCAGCTTTCTTT. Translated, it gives CASSYSVSPAFF.

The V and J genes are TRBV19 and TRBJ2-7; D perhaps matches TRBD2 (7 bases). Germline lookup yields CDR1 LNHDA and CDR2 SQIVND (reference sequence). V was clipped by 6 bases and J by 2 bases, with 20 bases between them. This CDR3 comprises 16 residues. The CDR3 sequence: CASSLRGGAKPYEQYF. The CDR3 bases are TGTGCCAGTAGCCTCCGCGGGGGCGCCAAACCCTACGAGCAGTACTTC.

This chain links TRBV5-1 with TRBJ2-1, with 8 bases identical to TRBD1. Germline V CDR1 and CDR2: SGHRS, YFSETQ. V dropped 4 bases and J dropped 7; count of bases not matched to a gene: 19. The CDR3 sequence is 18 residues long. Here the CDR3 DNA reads TGCGCCAGCAGCGGTTGGACAGGGTTCTTTGGGTCTAATAATGAGCAGTTCTTC. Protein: CASSGWTGFFGSNNEQFF.

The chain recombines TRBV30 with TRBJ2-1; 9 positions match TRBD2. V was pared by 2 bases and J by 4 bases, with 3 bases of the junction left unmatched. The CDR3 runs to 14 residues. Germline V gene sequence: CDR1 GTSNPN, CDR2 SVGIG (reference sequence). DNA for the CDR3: TGTGCCTGGAGTTCGCTAGCGGGGTACAATGAGCAGTTCTTC. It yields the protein CAWSSLAGYNEQFF.

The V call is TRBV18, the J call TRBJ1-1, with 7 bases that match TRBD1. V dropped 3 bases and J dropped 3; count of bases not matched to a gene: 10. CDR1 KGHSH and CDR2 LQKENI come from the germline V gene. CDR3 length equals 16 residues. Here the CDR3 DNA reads TGTGCCAGCTCACCCCGGGACAGAATTCTCTACACTGAAGCTTTCTTT. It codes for CASSPRDRILYTEAFF.

The CDR3 reads CASSLATSGVYNEQFF. The CDR3 DNA reads TGTGCCAGCAGCTTAGCGACTAGCGGGGTATACAATGAGCAGTTCTTC. V and J are TRBV7-2 and TRBJ2-1; TRBD2 matches 11 bases. Trimming removed 0 bases from V and 4 bases from J; junction bases left unmatched: 2. Germline CDR1 reads SGHTA; CDR2 reads FQGNSA. CDR3 length: 16 amino acids.

DNA of the CDR3: TGTGCCAGCAGTGAACGACAGGTTAATTCACCCCTCCACTTT. Encoded protein: CASSERQVNSPLHF. The rearrangement links TRBV6-1 to TRBJ1-6; a weak D match, TRBD1 (6 bases). Trimming took off 2 bases at V and 6 bases at J, with 8 bases between the two ends. The CDR3 runs 14 residues. The germline gives CDR1 MNHNS, CDR2 SASEGT.